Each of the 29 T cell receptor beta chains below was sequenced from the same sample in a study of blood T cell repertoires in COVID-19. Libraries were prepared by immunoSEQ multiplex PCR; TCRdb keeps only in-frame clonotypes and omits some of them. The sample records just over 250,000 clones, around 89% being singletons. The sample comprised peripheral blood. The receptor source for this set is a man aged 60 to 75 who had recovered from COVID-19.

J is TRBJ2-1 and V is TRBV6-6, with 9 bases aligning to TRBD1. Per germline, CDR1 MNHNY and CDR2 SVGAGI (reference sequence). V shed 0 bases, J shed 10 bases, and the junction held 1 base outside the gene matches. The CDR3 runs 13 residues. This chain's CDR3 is CASSYSGTGEQFF. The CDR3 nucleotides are TGTGCCAGCAGTTACTCCGGGACAGGGGAGCAGTTCTTC.

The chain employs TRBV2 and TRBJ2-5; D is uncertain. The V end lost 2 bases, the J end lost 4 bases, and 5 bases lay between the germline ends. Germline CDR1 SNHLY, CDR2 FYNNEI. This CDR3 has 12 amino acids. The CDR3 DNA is TGTGCCAGCAGTGAAATCCGAGAGACCCAGTACTTC. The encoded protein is CASSEIRETQYF.

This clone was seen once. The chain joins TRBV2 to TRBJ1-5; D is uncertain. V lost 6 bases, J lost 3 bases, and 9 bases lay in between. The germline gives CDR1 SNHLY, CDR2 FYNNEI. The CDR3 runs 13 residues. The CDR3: CASRRSVNQPQHF. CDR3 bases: TGTGCCAGCAGGAGGTCAGTCAATCAGCCCCAGCATTTT.

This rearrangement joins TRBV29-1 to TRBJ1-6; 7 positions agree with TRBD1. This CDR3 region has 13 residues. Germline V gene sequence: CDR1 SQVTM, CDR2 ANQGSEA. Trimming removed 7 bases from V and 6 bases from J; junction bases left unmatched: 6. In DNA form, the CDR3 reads TGCAGCGCCCTGACAGGGACTAATTCACCCCTCCACTTT. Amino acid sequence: CSALTGTNSPLHF. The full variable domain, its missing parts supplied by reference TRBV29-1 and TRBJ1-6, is SAVISQKPSRDICQRGTSLTIQCQVDSQVTMMFWYRQQPGQSLTLIATANQGSEATYESGFVIDKFPISRPNLTFSTLTVSNMSPEDSSIYLCSALTGTNSPLHFGNGTRLTVT.

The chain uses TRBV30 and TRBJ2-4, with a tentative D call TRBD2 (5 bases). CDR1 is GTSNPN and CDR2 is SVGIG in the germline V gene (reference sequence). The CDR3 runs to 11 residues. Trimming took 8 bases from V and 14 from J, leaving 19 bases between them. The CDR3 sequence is CALEIDGDEYF. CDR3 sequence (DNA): TGTGCCCTGGAAATCGACGGGGATGAGTACTTC.

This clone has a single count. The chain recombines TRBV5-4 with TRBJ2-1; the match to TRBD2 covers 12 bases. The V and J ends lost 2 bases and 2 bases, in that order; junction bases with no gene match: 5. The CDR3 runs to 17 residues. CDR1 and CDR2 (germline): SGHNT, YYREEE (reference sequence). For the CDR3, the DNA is TGTGCCAGCAGCTTAGGAGCTAGCGGGGGGGCCTACAATGAGCAGTTCTTC. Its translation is CASSLGASGGAYNEQFF.

DNA of the CDR3: TGTGCCAGCATAGCGCAGGGGGTAGGCTATGGCTACACCTTC. This translates into CASIAQGVGYGYTF. The rearrangement links TRBV6-5 to TRBJ1-2; the match to TRBD1 covers 7 bases. The CDR3 totals 14 residues. Losses at the gene ends were 7 bases for V and 4 bases for J; bases not matched to a gene: 9. Germline CDR1 reads MNHEY; CDR2 reads SVGAGI.

The CDR3 reads CASSRTGVAYGYTF. The CDR3 DNA reads as TGTGCCAGCAGCCGGACAGGGGTGGCCTATGGCTACACCTTC. The chain combines TRBV6-5 with TRBJ1-2; 9 bases line up with TRBD1. Trimming removed 6 bases from V and 4 bases from J; junction bases left unmatched: 6. This CDR3 comprises 14 residues. CDR1 and CDR2 from the germline V gene are MNHEY and SVGAGI.

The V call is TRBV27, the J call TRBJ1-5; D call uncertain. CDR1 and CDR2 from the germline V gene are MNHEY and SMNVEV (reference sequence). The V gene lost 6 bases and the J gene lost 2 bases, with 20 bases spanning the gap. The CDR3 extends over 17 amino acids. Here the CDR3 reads CASSPLLAGGGNQPQHF. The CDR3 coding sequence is TGTGCCAGCAGCCCCCTTTTGGCAGGTGGTGGCAATCAGCCCCAGCATTTT.

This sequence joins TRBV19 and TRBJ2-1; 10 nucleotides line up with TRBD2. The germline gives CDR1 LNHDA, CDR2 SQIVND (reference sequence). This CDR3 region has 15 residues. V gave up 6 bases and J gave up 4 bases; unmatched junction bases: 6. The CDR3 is CASRTSGVGYNEQFF. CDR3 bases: TGTGCCAGTAGAACTAGCGGGGTCGGGTACAATGAGCAGTTCTTC.

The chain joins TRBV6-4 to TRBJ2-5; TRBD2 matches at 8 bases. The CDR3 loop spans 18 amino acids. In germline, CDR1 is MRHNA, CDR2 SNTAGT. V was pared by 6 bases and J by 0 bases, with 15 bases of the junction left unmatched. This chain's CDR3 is CASSDSGERRKYQETQYF. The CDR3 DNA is TGTGCCAGCAGCGATAGCGGGGAGCGTAGAAAATACCAAGAGACCCAGTACTTC.

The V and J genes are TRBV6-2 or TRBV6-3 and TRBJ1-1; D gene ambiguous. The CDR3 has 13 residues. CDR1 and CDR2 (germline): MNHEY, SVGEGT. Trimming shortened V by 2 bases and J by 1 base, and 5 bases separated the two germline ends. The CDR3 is CASSYIQNTEAFF. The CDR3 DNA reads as TGTGCCAGCAGTTACATACAGAACACTGAAGCTTTCTTT.

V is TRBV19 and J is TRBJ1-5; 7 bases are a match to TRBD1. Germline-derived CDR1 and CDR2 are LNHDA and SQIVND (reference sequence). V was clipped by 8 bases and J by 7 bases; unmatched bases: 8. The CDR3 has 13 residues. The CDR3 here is CASATQGEQPQHF. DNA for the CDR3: TGTGCCAGTGCTACCCAGGGGGAGCAGCCCCAGCATTTT.

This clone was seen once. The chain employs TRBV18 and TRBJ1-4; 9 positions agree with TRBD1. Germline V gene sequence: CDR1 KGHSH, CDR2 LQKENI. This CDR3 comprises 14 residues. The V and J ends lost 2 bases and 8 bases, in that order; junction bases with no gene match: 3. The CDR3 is CASSPGTGLEKLFF. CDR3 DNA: TGTGCCAGCTCACCAGGGACAGGGTTGGAAAAACTGTTTTTT.

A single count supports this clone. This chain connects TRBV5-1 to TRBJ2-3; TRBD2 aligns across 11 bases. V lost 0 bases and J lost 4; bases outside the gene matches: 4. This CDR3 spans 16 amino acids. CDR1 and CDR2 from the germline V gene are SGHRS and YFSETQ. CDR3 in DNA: TGCGCCAGCAGCTTGGGTAGCGGGGGGGCCCCAGATACGCAGTATTTT. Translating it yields CASSLGSGGAPDTQYF.

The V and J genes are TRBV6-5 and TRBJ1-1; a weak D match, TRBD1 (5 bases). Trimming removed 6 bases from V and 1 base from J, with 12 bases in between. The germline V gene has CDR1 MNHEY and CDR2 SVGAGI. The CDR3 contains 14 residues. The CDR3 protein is CASRQGRRNTEAFF. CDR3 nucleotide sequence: TGTGCCAGCAGGCAGGGTAGGAGGAACACTGAAGCTTTCTTT.

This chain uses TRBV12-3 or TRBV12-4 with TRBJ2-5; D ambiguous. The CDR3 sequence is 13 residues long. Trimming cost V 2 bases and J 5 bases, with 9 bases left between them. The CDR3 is CASSLRGTETQYF. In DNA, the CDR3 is TGTGCCAGCAGTTTAAGAGGAACGGAGACCCAGTACTTC.

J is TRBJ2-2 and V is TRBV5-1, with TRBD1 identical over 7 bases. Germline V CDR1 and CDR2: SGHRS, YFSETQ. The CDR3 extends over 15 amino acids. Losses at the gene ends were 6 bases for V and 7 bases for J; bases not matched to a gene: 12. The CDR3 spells CASTFGTVVGGELFF. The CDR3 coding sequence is TGCGCCAGCACCTTCGGGACAGTCGTGGGCGGGGAGCTGTTTTTT.

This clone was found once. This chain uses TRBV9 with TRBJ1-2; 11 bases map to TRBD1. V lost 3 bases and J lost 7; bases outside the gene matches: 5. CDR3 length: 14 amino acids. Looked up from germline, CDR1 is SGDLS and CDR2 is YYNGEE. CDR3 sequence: CASSGTGTGGGYTF. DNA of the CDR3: TGTGCCAGCAGCGGAACCGGGACAGGGGGTGGCTACACCTTC. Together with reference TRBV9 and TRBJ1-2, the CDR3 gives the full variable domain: DSGVTQTPKHLITATGQRVTLRCSPRSGDLSVYWYQQSLDQGLQFLIQYYNGEERAKGNILERFSAQQFPDLHSELNLSSLELGDSALYFCASSGTGTGGGYTFGSGTRLTVV.

The CDR3 nucleotides read TGTGCCAGCAGCTTAGGGACAGGGTCCTACTACGAGCAGTACTTC. This codes for CASSLGTGSYYEQYF. The chain recombines TRBV7-2 with TRBJ2-7; TRBD1 agrees at 8 bases. The germline V gene has CDR1 SGHTA and CDR2 FQGNSA. This CDR3 has 15 amino acids. V gave up 1 base and J gave up 3 bases; unmatched junction bases: 5.

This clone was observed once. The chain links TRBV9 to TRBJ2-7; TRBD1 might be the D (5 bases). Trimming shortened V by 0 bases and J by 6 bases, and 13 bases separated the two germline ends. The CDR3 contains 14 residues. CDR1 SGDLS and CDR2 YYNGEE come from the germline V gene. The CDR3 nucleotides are TGTGCCAGCAGCGTAGGGGCGGCCCAGGGCGAGCAGTACTTC. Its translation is CASSVGAAQGEQYF.

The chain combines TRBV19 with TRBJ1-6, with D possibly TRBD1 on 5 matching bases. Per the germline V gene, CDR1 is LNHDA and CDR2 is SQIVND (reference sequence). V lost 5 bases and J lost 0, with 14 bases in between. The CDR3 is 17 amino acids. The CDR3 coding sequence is TGTGCCAGTAGTCTCGCGGGGGGGAGCTCCTATAATTCACCCCTCCACTTT. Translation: CASSLAGGSSYNSPLHF.

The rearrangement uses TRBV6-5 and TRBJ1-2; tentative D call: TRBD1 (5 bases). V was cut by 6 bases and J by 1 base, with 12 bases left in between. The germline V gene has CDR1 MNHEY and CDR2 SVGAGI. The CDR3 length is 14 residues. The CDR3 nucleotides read TGTGCCAGCAGGGACACAGCGAGTAACTATGGCTACACCTTC. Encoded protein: CASRDTASNYGYTF.

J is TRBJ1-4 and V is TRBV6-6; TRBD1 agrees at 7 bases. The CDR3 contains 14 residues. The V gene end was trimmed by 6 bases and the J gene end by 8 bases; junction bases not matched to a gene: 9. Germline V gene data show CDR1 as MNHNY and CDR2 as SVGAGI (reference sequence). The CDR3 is CASRNRGGGEKLFF. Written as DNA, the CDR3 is TGTGCCAGCAGGAACAGGGGAGGCGGGGAAAAACTGTTTTTT.

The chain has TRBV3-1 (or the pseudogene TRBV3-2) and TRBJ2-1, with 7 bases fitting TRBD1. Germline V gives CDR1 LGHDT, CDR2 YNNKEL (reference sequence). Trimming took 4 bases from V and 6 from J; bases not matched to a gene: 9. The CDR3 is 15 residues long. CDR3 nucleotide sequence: TGTGCCAGCAGCCGCCTGCAGGGGGTGCTCAATGAGCAGTTCTTC. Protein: CASSRLQGVLNEQFF.

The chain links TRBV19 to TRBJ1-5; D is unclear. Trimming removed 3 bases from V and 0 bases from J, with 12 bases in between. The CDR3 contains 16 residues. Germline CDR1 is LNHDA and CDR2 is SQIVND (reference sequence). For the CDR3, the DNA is TGTGCCAGTAGTATGGTTCACGGAGGTAGCAATCAGCCCCAGCATTTT. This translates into CASSMVHGGSNQPQHF.

The CDR3 DNA reads TGTGCCAGTAGTACAGACCCAGGGTCTTCCTATAATTCACCCCTCCACTTT. Residues: CASSTDPGSSYNSPLHF. This sequence joins TRBV19 and TRBJ1-6, with D perhaps TRBD1 (5 bases). Deletions cut 4 bases from V and 1 base from J, with 14 bases between. From germline, CDR1 is LNHDA and CDR2 SQIVND (reference sequence). There are 17 residues in the CDR3.

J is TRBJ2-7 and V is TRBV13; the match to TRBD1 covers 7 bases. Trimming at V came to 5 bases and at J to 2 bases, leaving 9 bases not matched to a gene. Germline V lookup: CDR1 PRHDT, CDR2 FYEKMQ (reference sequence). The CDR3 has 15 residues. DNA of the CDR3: TGTGCCAGCAGCCCTTCCTCGGACAGGACCTACGAGCAGTACTTC. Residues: CASSPSSDRTYEQYF.

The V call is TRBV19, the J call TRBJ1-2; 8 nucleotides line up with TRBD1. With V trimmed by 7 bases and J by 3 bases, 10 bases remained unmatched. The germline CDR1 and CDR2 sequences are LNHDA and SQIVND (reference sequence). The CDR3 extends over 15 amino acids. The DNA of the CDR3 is TGTGCCAGTAAAATTTCCGGACAGGGCGACTATGGCTACACCTTC. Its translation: CASKISGQGDYGYTF.